This is a list of T cell receptor beta chains from one sample in a study of blood T cell repertoires in COVID-19. This table comes from immunoSEQ multiplex PCR, and its TCRdb copy is limited to in-frame clones, with some not included. Of about 280,000 clones in the sample, around 86% were seen once. Sequenced material: peripheral blood. The receptors stem from a woman between 40 and 50 years old who had recovered from COVID-19. Each CDR3 is given with its conserved first and last residue. Each record gives: CDR3 DNA, CDR3 protein, clone size, J gene, D gene, V gene. D genes are given only for firm matches. Size values are once, few and many counts, or a class for expanded clones, and some rows have none.

CDR3 DNA: TGTGCCTGGAGGAGTCAGGCTAATCAGCCCCAGCATTTT
CDR3 protein: CAWRSQANQPQHF
clone size: NA
J gene: TRBJ1-5
D gene: NA
V gene: TRBV30

CDR3 DNA: TGTGCCAGTAGCCCACAGGGGGTTTACACTGAAGCTTTCTTT
CDR3 protein: CASSPQGVYTEAFF
clone size: NA
J gene: TRBJ1-1
D gene: TRBD1
V gene: TRBV19

CDR3 DNA: TGTGCCAGCAGCTTACTAGCGGCGACCTACGAGCAGTACTTC
CDR3 protein: CASSLLAATYEQYF
clone size: NA
J gene: TRBJ2-7
D gene: TRBD2
V gene: TRBV7-9

CDR3 DNA: TGTGCCAGCAGCCAAGAAAGGGGAACGGCAGATACGCAGTATTTT
CDR3 protein: CASSQERGTADTQYF
clone size: NA
J gene: TRBJ2-3
D gene: NA
V gene: TRBV3-1/TRBV3-2

CDR3 DNA: TGCGCCAGCAGCAAGGCACGCCTAGGGGGCGGAGGGGGAGATACGCAGTATTTT
CDR3 protein: CASSKARLGGGGGDTQYF
clone size: NA
J gene: TRBJ2-3
D gene: NA
V gene: TRBV10-2

CDR3 DNA: TGTGCCAGTAGACCGGGACTAGTAAACTACGAGCAGTACTTC
CDR3 protein: CASRPGLVNYEQYF
clone size: NA
J gene: TRBJ2-7
D gene: TRBD2
V gene: TRBV19

CDR3 DNA: TGCAGCGTTGAAGATCCCGGGACTAGCGCGTACGAGCAGTACTTC
CDR3 protein: CSVEDPGTSAYEQYF
clone size: NA
J gene: TRBJ2-7
D gene: TRBD2
V gene: TRBV29-1

CDR3 DNA: TGTGCCAGCAGCTTAGGGGTAGCGGGAACTCATGAGCAGTTCTTC
CDR3 protein: CASSLGVAGTHEQFF
clone size: once
J gene: TRBJ2-1
D gene: TRBD2
V gene: TRBV7-6

CDR3 DNA: TGTGCCAGCAGTCTCAGCGGGACAGGAAGCGTGGAGACCCAGTACTTC
CDR3 protein: CASSLSGTGSVETQYF
clone size: NA
J gene: TRBJ2-5
D gene: NA
V gene: TRBV27

CDR3 DNA: TGCGCCAGCAGCCAAGAACGTGGACAGCGCATGGGTGGCTACACCTTC
CDR3 protein: CASSQERGQRMGGYTF
clone size: NA
J gene: TRBJ1-2
D gene: NA
V gene: TRBV4-1

CDR3 DNA: TGTGCCAGCAGCTTATGGAGGCTAGCGGGAATATACGAGCAGTACTTC
CDR3 protein: CASSLWRLAGIYEQYF
clone size: few
J gene: TRBJ2-7
D gene: TRBD2
V gene: TRBV7-9

CDR3 DNA: TGTGCCACCAGTGATTTTCTCGCGGGCACACCCACAGATACGCAGTATTTT
CDR3 protein: CATSDFLAGTPTDTQYF
clone size: NA
J gene: TRBJ2-3
D gene: NA
V gene: TRBV24-1

CDR3 DNA: TGTGCCAGCAGTCCCTGGGGAAGTGGGAGTACCTACAATGAGCAGTTCTTC
CDR3 protein: CASSPWGSGSTYNEQFF
clone size: once
J gene: TRBJ2-1
D gene: NA
V gene: TRBV27

CDR3 DNA: TGTGCCAGCAGTGAGAGTCGTCTAGCCAAAAACATTCAGTACTTC
CDR3 protein: CASSESRLAKNIQYF
clone size: NA
J gene: TRBJ2-4
D gene: NA
V gene: TRBV25-1

CDR3 DNA: TGCACCAGCAGCCAACGGGCCTACGAGCAGTACTTC
CDR3 protein: CTSSQRAYEQYF
clone size: NA
J gene: TRBJ2-7
D gene: NA
V gene: TRBV1

CDR3 DNA: TGTGCCAGCGTAACTCAGGACGAGCAGTACTTC
CDR3 protein: CASVTQDEQYF
clone size: NA
J gene: TRBJ2-7
D gene: NA
V gene: TRBV21-1

CDR3 DNA: TGTGCCAGCAGCCCCGAAGGACTAGCCTACGAGCAGTACTTC
CDR3 protein: CASSPEGLAYEQYF
clone size: NA
J gene: TRBJ2-7
D gene: TRBD2
V gene: TRBV9

CDR3 DNA: TGCGCCAGCAGCTTGCGGGCAGGGGAGAGCACTGAAGCTTTCTTT
CDR3 protein: CASSLRAGESTEAFF
clone size: NA
J gene: TRBJ1-1
D gene: NA
V gene: TRBV5-1

CDR3 DNA: TGTGCCAGCAGTCTTCCCGGTAACGAGGAAGGCTACACCTTC
CDR3 protein: CASSLPGNEEGYTF
clone size: once
J gene: TRBJ1-2
D gene: NA
V gene: TRBV2

CDR3 DNA: TGCGCCAGCAGCTCCGGGACACAGAACACTGAAGCTTTCTTT
CDR3 protein: CASSSGTQNTEAFF
clone size: NA
J gene: TRBJ1-1
D gene: NA
V gene: TRBV5-1

CDR3 DNA: TGTGCCAGCTCACCACCGGAGCGGGAGTGGGGCACAGATACGCAGTATTTT
CDR3 protein: CASSPPEREWGTDTQYF
clone size: NA
J gene: TRBJ2-3
D gene: TRBD2
V gene: TRBV18

CDR3 DNA: TGTGCCAGCAGCTTGGGCGGGAGGGTACGTGGCAATGAGCAGTTCTTC
CDR3 protein: CASSLGGRVRGNEQFF
clone size: NA
J gene: TRBJ2-1
D gene: TRBD2
V gene: TRBV11-1

CDR3 DNA: TGTGCCAGCAGTCGCGACAGGGGGAATGAGCAGTTCTTC
CDR3 protein: CASSRDRGNEQFF
clone size: NA
J gene: TRBJ2-1
D gene: TRBD1
V gene: TRBV11-2

CDR3 DNA: TGTGCCAGCAGCTTCCAGGGGGCGCACACTGAAGCTTTCTTT
CDR3 protein: CASSFQGAHTEAFF
clone size: once
J gene: TRBJ1-1
D gene: TRBD1
V gene: TRBV5-5

CDR3 DNA: TGCGCCAGCAGCCCACCATCGACTAGCGGGAGGGCTTTAGGCACAGATACGCAGTATTTT
CDR3 protein: CASSPPSTSGRALGTDTQYF
clone size: NA
J gene: TRBJ2-3
D gene: TRBD2
V gene: TRBV5-1

CDR3 DNA: TGTGCCAGCAGCTCAGGGTCTGGCACTGAAGCTTTCTTT
CDR3 protein: CASSSGSGTEAFF
clone size: NA
J gene: TRBJ1-1
D gene: NA
V gene: TRBV11-2

CDR3 DNA: TGTGCCATCAGTGAGTCGACAGGGAACAATGAGCAGTTCTTC
CDR3 protein: CAISESTGNNEQFF
clone size: NA
J gene: TRBJ2-1
D gene: TRBD1
V gene: TRBV10-3

CDR3 DNA: TGTGCCAGCAGTCCCAACCTTGGGGCGGAGACCCAGTACTTC
CDR3 protein: CASSPNLGAETQYF
clone size: NA
J gene: TRBJ2-5
D gene: NA
V gene: TRBV28

CDR3 DNA: TGTGCCAGCAGTGTCACGACAGGCGATCACCTTAGCTTTGATAATTCACCCCTCCACTTT
CDR3 protein: CASSVTTGDHLSFDNSPLHF
clone size: NA
J gene: TRBJ1-6
D gene: NA
V gene: TRBV2